These 31 T cell receptor beta chains share one sample of origin, sequenced in a study of T-cell reconstitution after alpha-beta-depleted transplantation in children (dated by TCRdb to about 2016). The sample's treatment or condition label, decoded: allogeneic hematopoietic cell transplantation with graft depleted of TCRalphabeta T cells and CD19 B cells. The library was made by PCR. Sequencing used an Illumina HiSeq 2500. TCR library preparation used molecular barcoding, with unique molecular identifiers applied to normalize quantification of the TCRbeta repertoire. The public reads were quality trimmed at Q25 with fastp and then assembled into clones with MiXCR by TCRdb, keeping productive beta chains. Each CDR3 protein appears once, grouped with its most common genes and DNA. The sample profile shows over 150,000 distinct CDR3 sequences; 6.6% of them were found once. More than 5.5% of the sample rests with the top ten.

Sequencing was performed on PBMCs, taken before TCRalphabeta/CD19-depleted stem cell transplant. All receptors come from a boy aged 2-9 years with acute lymphoblastic leukemia, due to receive a stem cell transplant.

The chain uses TRBV2 and TRBJ1-2, with 7 bases fitting TRBD1. Per the germline V gene, CDR1 is SNHLY and CDR2 is FYNNEI. Losses at the gene ends were 7 bases for V and 2 bases for J; bases not matched to a gene: 4. The CDR3 loop spans 13 amino acids. CDR3 DNA sequence: TGTGCCAGCAAGTGGGACAGCAACTATGGCTACACCTTC. Residues: CASKWDSNYGYTF.

The V gene is TRBV28, the J gene TRBJ1-1, with 8 positions matching TRBD1. The CDR3 length is 14 residues. Unmatched junction bases numbered 8, after V lost 6 bases and J lost 5 bases. Germline lookup yields CDR1 MDHEN and CDR2 SYDVKM. CDR3 protein: CASSSGGQGTEAFF. CDR3 coding DNA: TGTGCCAGCAGCTCCGGAGGACAGGGAACTGAAGCTTTCTTT.

This clonotype was found many times. This rearrangement joins TRBV12-3 or TRBV12-4 to TRBJ2-1, with D possibly TRBD2 on 7 matching bases. The CDR3 runs to 14 residues. Trimming left V 8 bases short and J 7 bases short, with 18 bases between. As DNA, the CDR3 is TGTGCCAGCGAAGGGGGAGGGCCGGTAAATGAGCAGTTCTTC. It yields the protein CASEGGGPVNEQFF.

In its sample, this clonotype was seen many times. V is TRBV20-1 and J is TRBJ1-4, with 8 bases fitting TRBD1. After removal of 6 bases from V and 8 bases from J, the junction contained 5 bases not matched to a gene. Looked up from germline, CDR1 is DFQATT and CDR2 is SNEGSKA (reference sequence). The CDR3 runs 12 residues. The CDR3 DNA sequence: TGCAGTGCCATGGGACAGGTAGAAAAACTGTTTTTT. The encoded protein is CSAMGQVEKLFF.

The chain uses TRBV5-1 and TRBJ1-6; D is perhaps TRBD1 (6 bases). Trimming took off 0 bases at V and 5 bases at J, with 12 bases between the two ends. Looked up from germline, CDR1 is SGHRS and CDR2 is YFSETQ. This CDR3 comprises 16 residues. In nucleotides, the CDR3 is TGCGCCAGCAGCTTGGTGGGCAGGGGAGATAATTCACCCCTCCACTTT. As protein: CASSLVGRGDNSPLHF.

The chain employs TRBV5-1 and TRBJ2-1; tentative D call: TRBD2 (6 bases). Trimming took 1 base from V and 5 from J, leaving 16 bases between them. The germline V gene has CDR1 SGHRS and CDR2 YFSETQ. The length of the CDR3 is 16 residues. The CDR3 nucleotides are TGCGCCAGCAGCTTGACCGGGAGCCCTACGGACAATGAGCAGTTCTTC. Amino acid sequence: CASSLTGSPTDNEQFF.

This clonotype was seen at least ten times. This rearrangement joins TRBV7-9 to TRBJ2-5; 10 bases match TRBD2. Germline V gene lookup returns CDR1 SEHNR and CDR2 FQNEAQ (reference sequence). The CDR3 covers 14 residues. J lost 4 bases, V lost 5 bases, and 4 bases had no gene match. DNA for the CDR3: TGTGCCAGCAGCCCACTAGCGGGGAGAGAGACCCAGTACTTC. It specifies CASSPLAGRETQYF.

The chain has TRBV19 and TRBJ2-2, with 12 nucleotides matching TRBD2. This CDR3 contains 18 residues. V trimming: 1 base; J trimming: 4 bases; junction bases outside the gene matches: 7. Germline assignment: CDR1 LNHDA and CDR2 SQIVND (reference sequence). The CDR3 loop reads CASSIALKLAGGTGELFF. DNA for the CDR3: TGTGCCAGTAGTATAGCCCTTAAACTAGCGGGAGGCACCGGGGAGCTGTTTTTT.

This clonotype was counted between two and nine times. The V call is TRBV5-1, the J call TRBJ1-3; no reliable D call. V was cut by 1 base and J by 0 bases, with 11 bases left in between. The CDR3 sequence is 16 residues long. The germline V gene has CDR1 SGHRS and CDR2 YFSETQ. The CDR3 DNA is TGCGCCAGCAGCTTGAACCAGGCGGGCTCTGGAAACACCATATATTTT. It codes for CASSLNQAGSGNTIYF.

The chain recombines TRBV29-1 with TRBJ1-1; the match to TRBD1 covers 7 bases. The germline V gene has CDR1 SQVTM and CDR2 ANQGSEA. The CDR3 spans 14 residues. Germline trimming cut 0 bases from V and 5 bases from J; bases unmatched to any gene: 6. CDR3 nucleotide sequence: TGCAGCGTTGAAGAATGGGACAGCGGGACTGAAGCTTTCTTT. Amino acids: CSVEEWDSGTEAFF.

The chain recombines TRBV4-3 with TRBJ2-3; no definite D call. The CDR3 spans 13 residues. The germline V and J ends were trimmed by 1 base and 7 bases, with 9 bases remaining between them. Germline V gene sequence: CDR1 LGHNA, CDR2 YSLEER. In DNA, the CDR3 is TGCGCCAGCAGCCAAGGGGTCACCCATACGCAGTATTTT. This translates into CASSQGVTHTQYF.

This clonotype was counted at least ten times. V is TRBV6-2 or TRBV6-3 and J is TRBJ1-1; TRBD1 matches 8 bases. Germline V gives CDR1 MNHEY, CDR2 SVGEGT. Losses at the gene ends were 2 bases for V and 0 bases for J; bases not matched to a gene: 5. The CDR3 runs to 16 residues. The CDR3 region is CASSYGQGPLNTEAFF. CDR3 coding DNA: TGTGCCAGCAGTTACGGACAGGGTCCTTTGAACACTGAAGCTTTCTTT.

V gene TRBV20-1 combines with J gene TRBJ2-7; 7 bases fit TRBD1. There are 13 residues in the CDR3. Trimming took 3 bases from V and 2 from J; bases not matched to a gene: 4. The germline V gene has CDR1 DFQATT and CDR2 SNEGSKA (reference sequence). The CDR3 is CSARGQFTYEQYF. In DNA, the CDR3 is TGCAGTGCTAGGGGACAGTTTACCTACGAGCAGTACTTC.

This clonotype was counted a few times. The V call is TRBV5-1, the J call TRBJ2-7, with D possibly TRBD1 on 5 matching bases. The CDR3 has 12 residues. The V gene's germline CDR1 is SGHRS and CDR2 YFSETQ. V was shortened by 0 bases and J by 5 bases, with 6 bases between the two germline ends. The CDR3 coding sequence is TGCGCCAGCAGCTTGGGGGGCCACGAGCAGTACTTC. Its translation is CASSLGGHEQYF.

This clonotype was counted many times. This chain links TRBV7-2 with TRBJ2-1; 10 nucleotides agree with TRBD2. CDR1 and CDR2 from the germline V gene are SGHTA and FQGNSA. The CDR3 is 17 amino acids. Trimming removed 5 bases from V and 4 bases from J; junction bases left unmatched: 11. CDR3 nucleotides: TGTGCCAGCAGCCACTCCTCGACTAGCGGGCCTTACAATGAGCAGTTCTTC. This translates into CASSHSSTSGPYNEQFF.

The sample holds many counts of this clonotype. This rearrangement joins TRBV24-1 to TRBJ2-1, with D tentatively TRBD1 (8 bases). The CDR3 extends over 17 amino acids. Germline V CDR1 and CDR2: KGHDR, SFDVKD. V lost 3 bases to trimming and J lost 6 bases, with 20 bases between them. The CDR3 sequence is CATSDALDREGTNEQFF. The CDR3 nucleotides are TGTGCCACCAGTGATGCCTTGGACAGGGAGGGGACCAATGAGCAGTTCTTC.

V gene TRBV11-2 combines with J gene TRBJ2-2, with TRBD1 matching 9 bases. CDR1 and CDR2 from the germline V gene are SGHAT and FQNNGV. With 1 base clipped from V and 5 bases from J, the junction kept 17 bases outside the gene matches. This CDR3 region has 20 residues. CDR3: CASSLGGLLGDREFTGELFF. The CDR3 coding sequence is TGTGCCAGCAGCTTAGGAGGCCTTCTAGGGGACAGGGAGTTTACCGGGGAGCTGTTTTTT.

This clonotype turned up a few times. The rearrangement uses TRBV27 and TRBJ2-7; 12 positions match TRBD2. This CDR3 is 15 amino acids long. Trimming removed 3 bases from V and 7 bases from J; junction bases left unmatched: 7. Germline-derived CDR1 and CDR2 are MNHEY and SMNVEV (reference sequence). The CDR3 loop reads CASSFRTSGMGEQYF. The CDR3 nucleotides are TGTGCCAGCAGTTTCCGGACTAGCGGGATGGGGGAGCAGTACTTC.

This clonotype was seen at least ten times. The chain joins TRBV6-2 or TRBV6-3 to TRBJ2-2; the D is unclear. Germline loops: CDR1 MNHEY, CDR2 SVGEGT. Deletions cut 2 bases from V and 3 bases from J, with 7 bases between. The CDR3 loop spans 14 amino acids. CDR3 residues: CASSYRADTGELFF. DNA of the CDR3: TGTGCCAGCAGTTACCGGGCGGACACCGGGGAGCTGTTTTTT.

This clonotype was seen at least ten times. J is TRBJ1-5 and V is TRBV20-1, with 8 positions matching TRBD1. The CDR3 consists of 12 residues. Trimming cost V 1 base and J 13 bases; bases outside gene matches: 6. Germline V gene lookup returns CDR1 DFQATT and CDR2 SNEGSKA (reference sequence). CDR3 region: CSARVAGGGQHF. The CDR3 coding sequence is TGCAGTGCTAGAGTCGCAGGGGGCGGTCAGCATTTT.

The chain recombines TRBV7-8 with TRBJ2-3; unclear D gene. Per the germline V gene, CDR1 is SGHVS and CDR2 is FQNEAQ. V shed 10 bases and J shed 4 bases, with 27 bases lying between them. This CDR3 has 17 residues. In DNA form, the CDR3 reads TGTGCCATGAGCTTCAGGCTCTCAGATGGAGCCCCAGATACGCAGTATTTT. Translating gives CAMSFRLSDGAPDTQYF.

The rearrangement links TRBV28 to TRBJ2-5, with 8 nucleotides matching TRBD2. The CDR3 totals 15 residues. V shed 6 bases and J 3 bases; nucleotides not matched to a gene: 9. CDR1 and CDR2 (germline): MDHEN, SYDVKM. CDR3 coding DNA: TGTGCCAGCAGCCGGGGGGGGGCGCTCAAAGAGACCCAGTACTTC. Its protein product is CASSRGGALKETQYF.

This chain links TRBV27 with TRBJ2-1, with 13 bases fitting TRBD2. The CDR3 has 15 amino acids. Germline CDR1 MNHEY, CDR2 SMNVEV (reference sequence). V dropped 5 bases and J dropped 7; count of bases not matched to a gene: 5. CDR3: CASSPWTSGSNEQFF. As DNA, the CDR3 is TGTGCCAGCAGTCCCTGGACTAGCGGGAGTAATGAGCAGTTCTTC.

This clonotype was counted a few times. V is TRBV27 and J is TRBJ2-7; D unclear. This CDR3 has 13 amino acids. Trimming shortened V by 5 bases and J by 6 bases, and 14 bases separated the two germline ends. Germline V CDR1 and CDR2: MNHEY, SMNVEV (reference sequence). The CDR3 region is CASSLGRLSEQYF. The CDR3 nucleotides read TGTGCCAGCAGTCTCGGGCGCCTTTCCGAGCAGTACTTC.

This clonotype was detected ten times or more. The gene calls are TRBV7-2 and TRBJ2-1, with TRBD2 identical over 11 bases. V lost 8 bases to trimming and J lost 7 bases; unmatched junction nucleotides: 7. Germline values: CDR1 SGHTA, CDR2 FQGNSA. The CDR3 contains 14 residues. Written as DNA, the CDR3 is TGTGCCAGCGGCCCTAGCGGGGGGTGGAATGAGCAGTTCTTC. Translation: CASGPSGGWNEQFF.

This clonotype occurred a few times. This sequence joins TRBV28 and TRBJ2-7; D not certain. The CDR3 loop spans 14 amino acids. Looked up from germline, CDR1 is MDHEN and CDR2 is SYDVKM. V lost 2 bases and J 0 bases, leaving 8 bases between the germline ends. CDR3 DNA sequence: TGTGCCAGCAGTTTAGGGGTCTACTCCTACGAGCAGTACTTC. Its translation: CASSLGVYSYEQYF.

This clonotype showed up many times. This chain uses TRBV7-2 with TRBJ2-5, with D hard to call. CDR1 and CDR2 (germline): SGHTA, FQGNSA. Trimming stripped 1 base from V and 7 bases from J, with 7 bases between. The CDR3 is made up of 12 amino acids. The CDR3 sequence is CASSLDLVTQYF. CDR3 nucleotide sequence: TGTGCCAGCAGCTTAGATTTGGTGACCCAGTACTTC.

A few counts support this clonotype. This chain uses TRBV12-3 or TRBV12-4 with TRBJ2-5; no clear D gene. The germline V and J ends were trimmed by 0 bases and 7 bases, with 12 bases remaining between them. The CDR3 has 14 amino acids. CDR3 residues: CASSLATAAWTQYF. The CDR3 bases are TGTGCCAGCAGTTTAGCTACTGCCGCTTGGACCCAGTACTTC.

This clonotype has ten or more counts. The V gene is TRBV4-1, the J gene TRBJ2-5, with TRBD2 identical over 8 bases. V lost 0 bases and J lost 6; bases outside the gene matches: 24. There are 21 residues in the CDR3. Germline assignment: CDR1 MGHRA and CDR2 YSYEKL. In nucleotides, the CDR3 is TGCGCCAGCAGCCAAGATATCCCGGGTCGGGGCGGGAGGAGGTCGGCACAGACCCAGTACTTC. Translated, it gives CASSQDIPGRGGRRSAQTQYF.

The chain is built from TRBV3-1 and TRBJ2-3, with D unresolved. Trimming took 4 bases from V and 0 from J, leaving 8 bases between them. The length of the CDR3 is 14 residues. Germline CDR1 is LGHDT and CDR2 is YNNKEL (reference sequence). Written as DNA, the CDR3 is TGTGCCAGCAGCCCCCAACAGAGCACAGATACGCAGTATTTT. This gives the protein CASSPQQSTDTQYF.

In its sample, this clonotype was seen many times. This chain joins TRBV12-5 and TRBJ2-1; unclear D gene. The CDR3 covers 13 residues. Per germline, CDR1 LGHNT and CDR2 FRNRAP. Trimming removed 7 bases from V and 2 bases from J, with 9 bases in between. The CDR3 nucleotides are TGTGCTAGTGCTGTGTCAGCCTACAATGAGCAGTTCTTC. Residues: CASAVSAYNEQFF.